The T cell receptor (beta chain) under discussion was sequenced for a study of cytomegalovirus exposure and HLA in healthy donors. Study-wide results and limits: Subsequent analysis of the approximately 130 validation repertoires found a tendency for first-cohort TCR clusters to co-occur.

Details on this clone: Its target is unknown. The sample contains more than one DNA sequence encoding this CDR3.

Sequenced by immunoSEQ multiplex PCR; TCRdb stores in-frame clones only, minus some. The sample includes 190,000 or so clones, 65% to 85% of them seen just once. Specimen: PBMCs. The sequence came from a woman aged 18-29 years in good health and CMV-seropositive.

The CDR3 reads CASSLGRMETQYF. CDR3 in DNA: TGCGCCAGCAGCTTGGGCAGGATGGAGACCCAGTACTTC. The chain links TRBV5-1 to TRBJ2-5; D unresolved. The CDR3 has 13 residues. The V end lost 0 bases, the J end lost 5 bases, and 8 bases lay between the germline ends. CDR1 is SGHRS and CDR2 is YFSETQ in the germline V gene.